What follows are 5 T cell receptor beta chains derived from one specimen sequenced in a study of blood T cell repertoires in COVID-19. Clones were sequenced by immunoSEQ multiplex PCR, and TCRdb holds only the in-frame ones, with some missing. This table holds tens of thousands of clones, 70% to 85% found once. Sequences were obtained from peripheral blood. The receptor source for this set is a man in his 70s with acute or convalescent COVID-19.

The rearrangement uses TRBV5-1 and TRBJ1-1; the match to TRBD1 covers 8 bases. Germline CDR1 reads SGHRS; CDR2 reads YFSETQ. V was clipped by 0 bases and J by 4 bases; unmatched bases: 8. This CDR3 contains 16 residues. This CDR3 reads CASSLATGVLATEAFF. The DNA of the CDR3 is TGCGCCAGCAGCTTGGCGACAGGGGTTCTGGCCACTGAAGCTTTCTTT.

This chain joins TRBV30 and TRBJ1-3; no definite D call. The CDR3 length is 15 residues. V dropped 1 base and J dropped 0 bases, with 10 bases sitting between them. Germline loops: CDR1 GTSNPN, CDR2 SVGIG (reference sequence). The CDR3 sequence is CAWSGTAYSGNTIYF. The DNA for the CDR3 is TGTGCCTGGAGTGGCACAGCCTACTCTGGAAACACCATATATTTT.

The chain employs TRBV30 and TRBJ2-3; possibly TRBD1 for D (5 bases). With 2 bases removed from V and 3 bases from J, the gap between germline ends came to 9 bases. This CDR3 is built from 13 residues. The germline V gene has CDR1 GTSNPN and CDR2 SVGIG (reference sequence). The CDR3 loop reads CAWSPTETDTQYF. The CDR3 DNA reads TGTGCCTGGAGTCCGACAGAGACAGATACGCAGTATTTT.

The chain uses TRBV7-8 and TRBJ1-1; tentative D call: TRBD1 (6 bases). Between the trimmed V and J ends, which lost 1 base and 1 base, there was a span of 10 bases. Germline V gene data show CDR1 as SGHVS and CDR2 as FQNEAQ. The CDR3 length is 15 residues. This CDR3 is CASSLGQGPNTEAFF. For the CDR3, the DNA is TGTGCCAGCAGCTTAGGCCAGGGGCCGAACACTGAAGCTTTCTTT. Together with reference TRBV7-8 and TRBJ1-1, the CDR3 gives the full variable domain: GAGVSQSPRYKVAKRGQDVALRCDPISGHVSLFWYQQALGQGPEFLTYFQNEAQLDKSGLPSDRFFAERPEGSVSTLKIQRTQQEDSAVYLCASSLGQGPNTEAFFGQGTRLTVV.

This clone was observed once. The rearrangement links TRBV5-6 to TRBJ2-3; possibly TRBD2 for D (5 bases). Looked up from germline, CDR1 is SGHDT and CDR2 is YYEEEE. The CDR3 loop spans 15 amino acids. V lost 1 base, J lost 1 base, and 10 bases lay in between. CDR3 bases: TGTGCCAGCAGCTTGACCGCGGGCGGCACAGATACGCAGTATTTT. Translated, it gives CASSLTAGGTDTQYF.